This T cell receptor beta chain comes out of a study of T cell changes during pregnancy in multiple sclerosis (dated by TCRdb to about 2019). Broadly, across the study: In women with multiple sclerosis, the researchers looked at how the T cell repertoire shifted as pregnancy progressed.

Libraries were prepared through the immunoSEQ multiplex PCR assay. TCRdb provides this immuneACCESS table in a form limited to in-frame rearrangements. Some clones are lacking; in checked studies, under half of them reflect an unresolved V gene, and why the rest are absent is not known. This sample gives approximately 49,000 clones in total; 88% of them show up just once. The top ten constitute 1% to 1.5% of the sample. CDR1 SGHDT and CDR2 YYEEEE were looked up in the germline V gene. V loses 4 bases of germline sequence and J loses 2 bases, and the interval between the two ends is 18 bases. The CDR3 covers 16 residues, taking in both the cysteine and the phenylalanine. Only the CDR3 part of the read is kept: 48 bases, read in frame from the first base. This clone has only one observation. It has no known antigen specificity. No qualities accompany the bases; no much larger clone lies one base away.

The specimen was CD4+ T cells from peripheral blood mononuclear cells, collected in the second trimester of pregnancy. The clonotype originates from a female donor with multiple sclerosis, enrolled in a pregnancy study. The sequence links TRBV5-6 to TRBJ1-2; matching of 5 bases hints at TRBD1 as the D gene. CDR3 sequence: CASSRKDYGHNYGYTF. The DNA reads TGTGCCAGCAGCAGGAAGGATTATGGACACAACTATGGCTACACCTTC.